These 6 T cell receptor beta chains originate from one sample sequenced in a study of blood T cell repertoires in COVID-19. TCRdb keeps only in-frame clones here, not all; method: immunoSEQ multiplex PCR. The table has 150,000 to 200,000 clones, 75% to 90% seen once; the top ten hold roughly 2.2%. The sequenced sample consisted of peripheral blood. The source is a man between 65 and 85 years old with active or convalescent COVID-19.

J is TRBJ1-1 and V is TRBV18; TRBD1 agrees at 7 bases. This CDR3 spans 14 amino acids. The ends lost 4 bases at V and 2 bases at J; junction bases unmatched: 4. Germline loops: CDR1 KGHSH, CDR2 LQKENI. The CDR3 sequence: CASSRGTVNTEAFF. CDR3 DNA sequence: TGTGCCAGCTCACGGGGGACAGTTAACACTGAAGCTTTCTTT.

J is TRBJ1-4 and V is TRBV6-5, with D tentatively TRBD1 (6 bases). Germline CDR1 MNHEY, CDR2 SVGAGI. Trimming left V 6 bases short and J 8 bases short, with 10 bases between. The CDR3 is 12 residues long. DNA of the CDR3: TGTGCCAGCAGAAGCGGACAGGAAAAACTGTTTTTT. Translated: CASRSGQEKLFF.

The CDR3 reads CASSYSGGGLETQYF. CDR3 bases: TGTGCCAGCAGTTACTCGGGGGGGGGCTTAGAGACCCAGTACTTC. This chain connects TRBV6-2 or TRBV6-3 to TRBJ2-5; TRBD2 is a possible D gene (7 bases). This CDR3 contains 15 residues. Germline V gene lookup returns CDR1 MNHEY and CDR2 SVGEGT. Deletions cut 0 bases from V and 4 bases from J, with 12 bases between.

This clone was detected only a few times. The chain employs TRBV28 and TRBJ1-6; TRBD1 agrees at 9 bases. Trimming removed 8 bases from V and 0 bases from J; junction bases left unmatched: 5. The CDR3 runs to 16 residues. In germline, CDR1 is MDHEN, CDR2 SYDVKM. The chain's CDR3 is CASWTGESSYNSPLHF. The DNA for the CDR3 is TGTGCCAGCTGGACAGGGGAGAGCTCCTATAATTCACCCCTCCACTTT.

The rearrangement links TRBV2 to TRBJ1-4, with TRBD1 as a possible D gene (6 bases). V dropped 6 bases and J dropped 7 bases, with 15 bases sitting between them. This CDR3 has 14 amino acids. CDR1 is SNHLY and CDR2 is FYNNEI in the germline V gene. In nucleotides, the CDR3 is TGTGCCAGCAGCGGGACATCCTTTCGTGAAAAACTGTTTTTT. Its translation: CASSGTSFREKLFF.

The V and J genes are TRBV21-1 and TRBJ1-6; TRBD1, the table's D call, lacks a check against the DNA. TRBV21-1 represents a pseudogene. This CDR3 region has 15 residues. The CDR3 DNA is TGTGCCAGCAGCACCAAGACAGCCCTTAATTCACCCCTCCACTTT. It yields the protein CASSTKTALNSPLHF.